The next 10 T cell receptor beta chains were all read from a single sample in a study of T cells after yellow fever vaccination. MiXCR, applied by TCRdb to the 5' RACE reads, yields one record per CDR3 protein. The table includes under 550,000 distinct CDR3 sequences, less than 25% detected once. The specimen comprised PBMCs, sampled 21 days after the first yellow fever vaccination. The receptors were sampled from a young man who received the YFV17D yellow fever vaccine.

This sequence joins TRBV13 and TRBJ2-5; no definite D call. Looked up from germline, CDR1 is PRHDT and CDR2 is FYEKMQ (reference sequence). The CDR3 has 14 residues. Deletions cut 5 bases from V and 4 bases from J, with 14 bases between. Written as DNA, the CDR3 is TGTGCCAGCAGCCCCACGGCGCTGGGAGAGACCCAGTACTTC. It yields the protein CASSPTALGETQYF.

The sample holds many counts of this clonotype. V gene TRBV12-3 or TRBV12-4 combines with J gene TRBJ1-1, with D tentatively TRBD1 (5 bases). The CDR3 totals 13 residues. V gave up 1 base and J gave up 6 bases, with 9 bases separating them. For the CDR3, the DNA is TGTGCCAGCAGTTTAGGGGGCTTTGCTGAAGCTTTCTTT. It codes for CASSLGGFAEAFF.

This clonotype was observed a handful of times. The chain links TRBV6-2 or TRBV6-3 to TRBJ2-4; 7 nucleotides match TRBD1. Germline assignment: CDR1 MNHEY and CDR2 SVGEGT. The CDR3 length is 16 residues. After removal of 2 bases from V and 6 bases from J, the junction contained 10 bases not matched to a gene. The CDR3 DNA follows: TGTGCCAGCAGTTACAGCAAGTTGGGACAGTTAAACATTCAGTACTTC. Its protein product is CASSYSKLGQLNIQYF.

This clonotype was seen a few times. The chain is built from TRBV5-1 and TRBJ1-1; possibly TRBD1 for D (6 bases). The ends were cut back, 4 bases at V and 1 base at J, with 14 bases in the middle. The CDR3 runs 15 residues. The germline CDR1 and CDR2 sequences are SGHRS and YFSETQ. CDR3 nucleotide sequence: TGCGCCAGCAGCCTTGGCCCGGGACAGAACACTGAAGCTTTCTTT. Encoded protein: CASSLGPGQNTEAFF.

The V and J genes are TRBV7-2 and TRBJ2-2; D gene ambiguous. Trimming pared 2 bases from V and 8 bases from J, leaving 6 bases between. CDR3 length: 12 residues. Germline lookup yields CDR1 SGHTA and CDR2 FQGNSA. DNA of the CDR3: TGTGCCAGCAGCTTACCGTTTGGGGAGCTGTTTTTT. Protein: CASSLPFGELFF.

This clonotype was observed a handful of times. V gene TRBV4-2 combines with J gene TRBJ1-5; 10 bases are a match to TRBD1. The germline CDR1 and CDR2 sequences are LGHNA and YNFKEQ. The V and J ends lost 1 base and 5 bases, in that order; junction bases with no gene match: 5. The CDR3 consists of 16 residues. CDR3 sequence (DNA): TGTGCCAGCAGCCAAGGAGGGACAGGGGAGGATCAGCCCCAGCATTTT. It specifies CASSQGGTGEDQPQHF.

This clonotype was counted between two and nine times. The chain combines TRBV6-2 or TRBV6-3 with TRBJ1-1; tentative D call: TRBD1 (6 bases). V dropped 6 bases and J dropped 3 bases, with 14 bases sitting between them. The CDR3 consists of 14 residues. Per germline, CDR1 MNHEY and CDR2 SVGEGT. CDR3 coding DNA: TGTGCCAGCAGAGCACAGGGACTAGACACTGAAGCTTTCTTT. Its protein is CASRAQGLDTEAFF.

The rearrangement joins TRBV6-2 or TRBV6-3 to TRBJ1-2; D gene uncertain. V was shortened by 7 bases and J by 3 bases, with 9 bases between the two germline ends. CDR3 length equals 12 residues. Germline V gene data show CDR1 as MNHEY and CDR2 as SVGEGT. The CDR3 protein is CASTTSYYGYTF. For the CDR3, the DNA is TGTGCCAGCACCACCTCCTACTATGGCTACACCTTC.

This clonotype showed up just a few times. V usage is TRBV4-3 and J usage is TRBJ2-7; 7 bases agree with TRBD2. The germline V gene has CDR1 LGHNA and CDR2 YSLEER. V shed 0 bases, J shed 0 bases, and the junction held 5 bases outside the gene matches. The CDR3 is 16 amino acids. The CDR3 sequence is CASSQDPSGVSYEQYV. The CDR3 DNA is TGCGCCAGCAGCCAAGACCCCAGCGGGGTCTCCTACGAGCAGTACGTC.

The chain couples TRBV5-1 to TRBJ2-2; TRBD1 might be the D (5 bases). The CDR3 has 14 residues. The germline V gene encodes CDR1 SGHRS and CDR2 YFSETQ. The V end lost 1 base, the J end lost 3 bases, and 7 bases lay between the germline ends. CDR3 DNA: TGCGCCAGCAGCTTGTTGACAGACACCGGGGAGCTGTTTTTT. Protein: CASSLLTDTGELFF.